This passage covers 24 T cell receptor beta chains from one sample sequenced in a study of T cell responses to AZD1222 COVID-19 vaccine. This table comes from immunoSEQ multiplex PCR, and its TCRdb copy is limited to in-frame clones, with some not included. The sample lists under 150,000 clones; approximately 90% were seen once. The sequences come from peripheral blood, collected on day 0 of AZD1222 vaccination. The source is an adult in good health.

V and J are TRBV3-1 (or the pseudogene TRBV3-2) and TRBJ2-2; 8 nucleotides align to TRBD1. J lost 6 bases, V lost 4 bases, and 4 bases had no gene match. This CDR3 spans 14 amino acids. Germline V gene sequence: CDR1 LGHDT, CDR2 YNNKEL (reference sequence). In DNA form, the CDR3 reads TGTGCCAGCAGCCGGACAGGGACGGCCGGGGAGCTGTTTTTT. Protein product: CASSRTGTAGELFF.

This clone was observed once. V is TRBV4-2 and J is TRBJ2-7; D might be TRBD2 (6 bases). CDR3 size: 14 residues. The germline V gene encodes CDR1 LGHNA and CDR2 YNFKEQ. Between the trimmed V and J ends, which lost 4 bases and 3 bases, there was a span of 13 bases. CDR3 sequence: CASSPRENSYEQYF. CDR3 coding DNA: TGTGCCAGCAGCCCCCGGGAGAATAGCTACGAGCAGTACTTC.

The J gene is TRBJ2-1, the V gene TRBV28, with TRBD2 matching 9 bases. CDR1 and CDR2 from the germline V gene are MDHEN and SYDVKM. Trimming at V came to 3 bases and at J to 6 bases, leaving 12 bases not matched to a gene. The CDR3 has 17 amino acids. The CDR3 coding sequence is TGTGCCAGCAGTTTCCCCCCTAGCGGGACAACTCTCAATGAGCAGTTCTTC. Protein product: CASSFPPSGTTLNEQFF.

The rearrangement joins TRBV7-9 to TRBJ1-3; no firm D call. V lost 6 bases and J 0 bases, leaving 12 bases between the germline ends. Germline CDR1 is SEHNR and CDR2 is FQNEAQ (reference sequence). The CDR3 contains 15 residues. CDR3 sequence: CASRKVGVSGNTIYF. CDR3 bases: TGTGCCAGCAGAAAAGTTGGAGTCTCTGGAAACACCATATATTTT.

V is TRBV7-8 and J is TRBJ2-3; the match to TRBD1 covers 7 bases. The CDR3 covers 16 residues. The V gene's germline CDR1 is SGHVS and CDR2 FQNEAQ. The junction had 8 bases not matched to a gene; V was cut back by 5 bases and J by 0 bases. CDR3 sequence: CASSPGQVTSTDTQYF. The DNA for the CDR3 is TGTGCCAGCAGCCCTGGACAGGTTACTAGCACAGATACGCAGTATTTT.

This clone was recorded only once. The rearrangement links TRBV6-8 to TRBJ1-1; the D is unclear. The CDR3 runs 10 residues. Per germline, CDR1 MNHGY and CDR2 SAAAGT. Deletions cut 9 bases from V and 6 bases from J, with 8 bases between. This CDR3 is CARGKAEAFF. The CDR3 nucleotides are TGTGCCAGGGGGAAGGCTGAAGCTTTCTTT.

This chain joins TRBV4-1 and TRBJ2-7; TRBD2 matches at 10 bases. V dropped 1 base and J dropped 2; count of bases not matched to a gene: 5. The CDR3 length is 16 residues. Germline loops: CDR1 MGHRA, CDR2 YSYEKL. The chain's CDR3 is CASSQVSSGSPYEQYF. In nucleotides, the CDR3 is TGCGCCAGCAGCCAAGTTTCTAGCGGGAGCCCCTACGAGCAGTACTTC.

The chain combines TRBV5-1 with TRBJ2-3; no clear D gene. V was cut by 1 base and J by 3 bases, with 9 bases left in between. Germline CDR1 reads SGHRS; CDR2 reads YFSETQ. This CDR3 has 14 amino acids. CDR3 protein: CASSLSLNTDTQYF. The CDR3 region has the DNA TGCGCCAGCAGCTTGTCTCTAAATACAGATACGCAGTATTTT.

Concerning this clone: Other DNA sequences within the sample encode an identical CDR3. The rearrangement uses TRBV5-1 and TRBJ1-1, with TRBD1 as a possible D gene (6 bases). The V gene's germline CDR1 is SGHRS and CDR2 YFSETQ. V was cut by 0 bases and J by 2 bases, with 8 bases left in between. The CDR3 sequence is 14 residues long. As DNA, the CDR3 is TGCGCCAGCAGCTTGGGGACAGTAAACACTGAAGCTTTCTTT. Translating gives CASSLGTVNTEAFF.

The V and J genes are TRBV5-4 and TRBJ1-2; D may be TRBD1 (6 bases). This CDR3 has 14 residues. CDR1 SGHNT and CDR2 YYREEE come from the germline V gene (reference sequence). Between the trimmed V and J ends, which lost 0 bases and 4 bases, there was a span of 10 bases. This CDR3 reads CASSLESGVYGYTF. The CDR3 DNA follows: TGTGCCAGCAGCTTGGAGTCAGGGGTCTATGGCTACACCTTC.

The chain has TRBV11-1 and TRBJ1-4, with D hard to call. Trimming shortened V by 2 bases and J by 7 bases, and 11 bases separated the two germline ends. CDR1 and CDR2 (germline): SGHAT, FQDESV (reference sequence). The CDR3 length is 14 residues. The CDR3 reads CASSLPGEFEKLFF. CDR3 coding DNA: TGTGCCAGCAGCTTACCAGGTGAATTTGAAAAACTGTTTTTT.

This clone was counted only a few times. This chain's CDR3 is CASSGGLSRPYF. The CDR3 bases are TGTGCCAGCAGCGGTGGACTCTCTCGCCCGTATTTT. V usage is TRBV11-1 and J usage is TRBJ2-3; tentatively, D is TRBD2 (5 bases). Trimming took 5 bases from V and 14 from J, leaving 17 bases between them. The CDR3 totals 12 residues. Germline V lookup: CDR1 SGHAT, CDR2 FQDESV (reference sequence).

The rearrangement uses TRBV3-1 (or the pseudogene TRBV3-2) and TRBJ2-3; the D is unclear. V lost 1 base and J lost 4, with 9 bases in between. The CDR3 contains 14 residues. The germline gives CDR1 LGHDT, CDR2 YNNKEL (reference sequence). Here the CDR3 DNA reads TGTGCCAGCAGCCAAGCCCCGGGCCCAGATACGCAGTATTTT. Translation: CASSQAPGPDTQYF.

The V and J genes are TRBV29-1 and TRBJ2-5, with D possibly matching TRBD2 (5 bases). This CDR3 is built from 19 residues. The germline V gene has CDR1 SQVTM and CDR2 ANQGSEA. Trimming removed 4 bases from V and 5 bases from J, with 32 bases in between. Here the CDR3 reads CSVVSPTAELEGPQETQYF. CDR3 coding DNA: TGCAGCGTTGTAAGCCCGACGGCGGAGCTCGAGGGCCCCCAGGAGACCCAGTACTTC.

On this clone: The DNA is left out, because the CDR3 cannot be placed on it with certainty; the CDR3 is given as TCRdb lists it. The chain couples TRBV12-1 to TRBJ1-5; the DNA was not used to check the table's D call, TRBD1. TRBV12-1 is marked as a pseudogene. Both ends counted, the CDR3 spans 15 residues. The CDR3 reads CASSFGQGAGQPQHF.

This chain joins TRBV5-1 and TRBJ2-2; tentative D call: TRBD2 (5 bases). The CDR3 has 14 residues. V dropped 5 bases and J dropped 6 bases, with 14 bases sitting between them. Looked up from germline, CDR1 is SGHRS and CDR2 is YFSETQ. As DNA, the CDR3 is TGCGCCAGCAGGGAACCAACGAGGGCCGGGGAGCTGTTTTTT. Protein sequence: CASREPTRAGELFF.

The gene calls are TRBV5-4 and TRBJ1-1; D gene uncertain. V gave up 4 bases and J gave up 1 base, with 11 bases separating them. In germline, CDR1 is SGHNT, CDR2 YYREEE (reference sequence). The CDR3 runs to 14 residues. The CDR3 here is CASSPELGNTEAFF. CDR3 sequence (DNA): TGTGCCAGCAGCCCCGAGCTGGGGAACACTGAAGCTTTCTTT.

V and J are TRBV6-5 and TRBJ2-7; D is undetermined. This CDR3 spans 13 amino acids. The V and J ends lost 4 bases and 6 bases respectively, with 13 bases between them. Looked up from germline, CDR1 is MNHEY and CDR2 is SVGAGI. CDR3 in DNA: TGTGCCAGCAGTTCTATGGGTAATCGCGAGCAGTACTTC. Translating gives CASSSMGNREQYF.

The V and J genes are TRBV19 and TRBJ1-5, with D unresolved. Germline V gives CDR1 LNHDA, CDR2 SQIVND (reference sequence). The CDR3 is made up of 13 amino acids. Trimming shortened V by 1 base and J by 3 bases, and 4 bases separated the two germline ends. The CDR3 DNA is TGTGCCAGTAGTATAGGGAACAATCAGCCCCAGCATTTT. This gives the protein CASSIGNNQPQHF.

The chain has TRBV6-6 and TRBJ1-5; no definite D call. The germline V and J ends were trimmed by 4 bases and 1 base, with 8 bases remaining between them. Germline V gene sequence: CDR1 MNHNY, CDR2 SVGAGI (reference sequence). CDR3 length: 14 amino acids. CDR3 DNA: TGTGCCAGCAGTTTGACGGCGAGCAATCAGCCCCAGCATTTT. Translating gives CASSLTASNQPQHF.

V is TRBV28 and J is TRBJ2-7; 8 nucleotides match TRBD2. CDR3 length equals 14 residues. Germline V lookup: CDR1 MDHEN, CDR2 SYDVKM. The V and J ends lost 6 bases and 4 bases, in that order; junction bases with no gene match: 8. The CDR3 sequence: CASSPSGSVYEQYF. As DNA, the CDR3 is TGTGCCAGCAGCCCCAGCGGGAGTGTATACGAGCAGTACTTC.

V gene TRBV4-1 combines with J gene TRBJ2-1; TRBD1 matches at 11 bases. Per germline, CDR1 MGHRA and CDR2 YSYEKL. CDR3 length equals 14 residues. V was clipped by 5 bases and J by 5 bases; unmatched bases: 2. The chain's CDR3 is CASSRGQGDNEQFF. The CDR3 DNA reads TGCGCCAGCAGCAGGGGACAGGGGGACAATGAGCAGTTCTTC.

V and J are TRBV19 and TRBJ2-7, with D perhaps assigned TRBD1 or TRBD2 (7 bases each). There are 15 residues in the CDR3. CDR1 and CDR2 from the germline V gene are LNHDA and SQIVND (reference sequence). Trimming stripped 3 bases from V and 2 bases from J, with 14 bases between. CDR3 amino acids: CASSMGLQGTYEQYF. Written as DNA, the CDR3 is TGTGCCAGTAGTATGGGACTACAGGGGACCTACGAGCAGTACTTC.

The rearrangement joins TRBV10-2 to TRBJ2-1; 7 positions match TRBD2. CDR1 and CDR2 (germline): WSHSY, SAAADI. J lost 0 bases, V lost 4 bases, and 3 bases had no gene match. The CDR3 has 15 residues. In DNA, the CDR3 is TGCGCCAGCAGTGTGTGGGAGGGCTCCTACAATGAGCAGTTCTTC. Its translation is CASSVWEGSYNEQFF.